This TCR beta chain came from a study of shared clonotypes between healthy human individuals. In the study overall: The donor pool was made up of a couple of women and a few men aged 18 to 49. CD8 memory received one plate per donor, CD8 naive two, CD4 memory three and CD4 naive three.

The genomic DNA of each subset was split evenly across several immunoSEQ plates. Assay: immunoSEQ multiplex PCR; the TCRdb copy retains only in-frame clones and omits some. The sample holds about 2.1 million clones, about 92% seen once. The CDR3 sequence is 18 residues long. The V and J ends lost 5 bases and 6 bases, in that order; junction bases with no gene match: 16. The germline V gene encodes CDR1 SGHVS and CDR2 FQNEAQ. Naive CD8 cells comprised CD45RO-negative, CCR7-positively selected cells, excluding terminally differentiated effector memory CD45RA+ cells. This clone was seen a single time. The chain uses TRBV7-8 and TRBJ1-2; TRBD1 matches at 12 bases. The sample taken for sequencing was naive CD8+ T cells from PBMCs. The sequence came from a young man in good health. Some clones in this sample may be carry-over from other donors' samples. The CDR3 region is CASSHGRDRGPFQDGYTF. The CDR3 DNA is TGTGCCAGCAGCCATGGCCGGGACAGGGGGCCTTTCCAAGATGGCTACACCTTC.